This TCR beta chain was documented in a study of T cell changes during pregnancy in multiple sclerosis. The assay was immunoSEQ multiplex PCR, and TCRdb's table has in-frame clones only and misses some. The table lists tens of thousands of clones, roughly 89% of them singletons. CDR3 length: 16 residues. Germline CDR1 is MGHDK and CDR2 is SYGVNS. J gave up 5 bases and V 3 bases, and 10 bases lay outside the gene matches. V gene TRBV25-1 combines with J gene TRBJ2-5, with TRBD1 matching over 9 bases. The sample in question was peripheral blood, obtained in the second trimester of pregnancy. This clonotype was sampled from a female donor with multiple sclerosis, enrolled in a pregnancy study. The CDR3 DNA reads TGTGCCAGCAGTGAGGGAAGACAGGGGGGCAGGGAGACCCAGTACTTC. Translating it yields CASSEGRQGGRETQYF. The full variable domain, with the rest looked up from reference TRBV25-1 and TRBJ2-5, is EADIYQTPRYLVIGTGKKITLECSQTMGHDKMYWYQQDPGMELHLIHYSYGVNSTEKGDLSSESTVSRIRTEHFPLTLESARPSHTSQYLCASSEGRQGGRETQYFGPGTRLLVL.